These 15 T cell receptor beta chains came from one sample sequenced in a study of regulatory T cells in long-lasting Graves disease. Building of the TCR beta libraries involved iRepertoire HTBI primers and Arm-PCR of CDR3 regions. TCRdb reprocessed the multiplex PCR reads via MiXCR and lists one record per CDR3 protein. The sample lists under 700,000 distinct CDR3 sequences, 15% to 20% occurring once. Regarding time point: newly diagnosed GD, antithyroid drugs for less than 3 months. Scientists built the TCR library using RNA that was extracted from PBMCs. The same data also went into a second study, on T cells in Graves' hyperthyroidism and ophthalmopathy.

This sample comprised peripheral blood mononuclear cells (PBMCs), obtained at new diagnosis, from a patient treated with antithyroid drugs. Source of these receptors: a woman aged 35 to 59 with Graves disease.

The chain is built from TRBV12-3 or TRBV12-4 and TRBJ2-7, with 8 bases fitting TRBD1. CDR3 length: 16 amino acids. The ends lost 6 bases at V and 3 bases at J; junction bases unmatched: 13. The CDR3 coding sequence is TGTGCCAGCAGCCGCGGTCACCGGGACAGGAACTACGAGCAGTACTTC. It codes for CASSRGHRDRNYEQYF.

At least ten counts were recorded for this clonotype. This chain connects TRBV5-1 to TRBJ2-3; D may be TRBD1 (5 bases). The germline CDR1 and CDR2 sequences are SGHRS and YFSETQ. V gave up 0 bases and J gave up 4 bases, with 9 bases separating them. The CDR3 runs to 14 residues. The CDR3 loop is CASSLAQGPDTQYF. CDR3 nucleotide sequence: TGCGCCAGCAGCTTGGCTCAGGGCCCAGATACGCAGTATTTT.

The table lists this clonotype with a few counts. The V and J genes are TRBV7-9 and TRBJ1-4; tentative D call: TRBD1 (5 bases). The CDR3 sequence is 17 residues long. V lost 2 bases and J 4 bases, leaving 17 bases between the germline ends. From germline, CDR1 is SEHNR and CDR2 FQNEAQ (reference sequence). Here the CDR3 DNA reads TGTGCCAGCAGCTTATCAGACCCGGGACGTCGTAATGAAAAACTGTTTTTT. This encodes CASSLSDPGRRNEKLFF.

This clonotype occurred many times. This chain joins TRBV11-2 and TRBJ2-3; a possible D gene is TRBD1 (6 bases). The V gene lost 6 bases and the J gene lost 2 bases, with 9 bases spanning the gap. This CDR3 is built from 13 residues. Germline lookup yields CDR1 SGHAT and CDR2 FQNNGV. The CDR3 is CASRDSNTDTQYF. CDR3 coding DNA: TGTGCCAGCAGGGACAGTAACACAGATACGCAGTATTTT.

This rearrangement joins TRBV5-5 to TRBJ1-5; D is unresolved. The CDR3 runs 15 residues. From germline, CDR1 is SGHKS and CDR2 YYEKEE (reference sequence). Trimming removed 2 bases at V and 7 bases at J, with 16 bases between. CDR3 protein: CASSLGQASGQPQHF. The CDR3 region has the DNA TGTGCCAGCAGCTTAGGTCAGGCCTCGGGACAGCCCCAGCATTTT.

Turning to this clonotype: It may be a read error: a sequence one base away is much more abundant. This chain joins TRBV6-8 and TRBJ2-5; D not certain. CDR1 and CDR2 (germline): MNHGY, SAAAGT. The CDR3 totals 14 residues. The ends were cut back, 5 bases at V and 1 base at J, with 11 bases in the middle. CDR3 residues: CASSQVVPQETQYF. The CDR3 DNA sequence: TGTGCCAGCAGTCAGGTCGTCCCCCAAGAGACCCAGTACTTC.

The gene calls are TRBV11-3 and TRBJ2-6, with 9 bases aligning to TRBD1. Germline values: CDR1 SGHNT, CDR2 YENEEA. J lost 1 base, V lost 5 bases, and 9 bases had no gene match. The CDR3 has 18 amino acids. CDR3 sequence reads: CASSSRVTGGSGANVLTF. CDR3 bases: TGTGCCAGCAGCAGTCGTGTGACAGGGGGGTCTGGGGCCAACGTCCTGACTTTC.

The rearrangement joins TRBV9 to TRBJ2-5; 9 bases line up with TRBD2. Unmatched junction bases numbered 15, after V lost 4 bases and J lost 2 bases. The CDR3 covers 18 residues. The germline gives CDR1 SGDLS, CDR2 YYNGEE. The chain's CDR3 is CASSPRGASGGYQETQYF. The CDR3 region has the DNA TGTGCCAGCAGCCCCCGAGGAGCCAGCGGGGGGTATCAAGAGACCCAGTACTTC. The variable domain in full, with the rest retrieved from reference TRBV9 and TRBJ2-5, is DSGVTQTPKHLITATGQRVTLRCSPRSGDLSVYWYQQSLDQGLQFLIQYYNGEERAKGNILERFSAQQFPDLHSELNLSSLELGDSALYFCASSPRGASGGYQETQYFGPGTRLLVL.

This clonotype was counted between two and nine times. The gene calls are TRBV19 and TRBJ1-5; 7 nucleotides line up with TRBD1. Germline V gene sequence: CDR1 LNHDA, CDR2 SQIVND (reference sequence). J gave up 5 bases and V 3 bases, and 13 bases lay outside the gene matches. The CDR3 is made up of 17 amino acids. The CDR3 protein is CASSIYTGALGDQPQHF. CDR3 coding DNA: TGTGCCAGTAGTATTTACACAGGGGCTTTGGGGGATCAGCCCCAGCATTTT.

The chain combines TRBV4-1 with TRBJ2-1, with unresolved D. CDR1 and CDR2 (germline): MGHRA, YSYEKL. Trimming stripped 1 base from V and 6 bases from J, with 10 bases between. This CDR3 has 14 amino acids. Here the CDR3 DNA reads TGCGCCAGCAGCCAAGTGGGTCGATCCAATGAGCAGTTCTTC. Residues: CASSQVGRSNEQFF.

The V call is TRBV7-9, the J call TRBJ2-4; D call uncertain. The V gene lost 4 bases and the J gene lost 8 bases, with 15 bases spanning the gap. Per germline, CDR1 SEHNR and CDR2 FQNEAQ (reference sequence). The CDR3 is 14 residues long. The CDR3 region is CASSSRFLKDIQYF. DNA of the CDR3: TGTGCCAGCAGCTCTCGGTTTCTCAAGGACATTCAGTACTTC.

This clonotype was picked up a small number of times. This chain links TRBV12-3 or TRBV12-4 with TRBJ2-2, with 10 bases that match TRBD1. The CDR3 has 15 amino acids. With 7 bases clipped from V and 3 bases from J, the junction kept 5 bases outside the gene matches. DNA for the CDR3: TGTGCCAGCACCTGGGACAGGGGTGACACCGGGGAGCTGTTTTTT. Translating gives CASTWDRGDTGELFF.

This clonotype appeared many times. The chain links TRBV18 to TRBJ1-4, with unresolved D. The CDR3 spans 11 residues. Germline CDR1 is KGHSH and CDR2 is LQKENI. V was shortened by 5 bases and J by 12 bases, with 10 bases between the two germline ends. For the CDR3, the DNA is TGTGCCAGCTCAGAGTATCGGGAACTGTTTTTT. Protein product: CASSEYRELFF. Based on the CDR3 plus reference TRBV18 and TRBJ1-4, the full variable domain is NAGVMQNPRHLVRRRGQEARLRCSPMKGHSHVYWYRQLPEEGLKFMVYLQKENIIDESGMPKERFSAEFPKEGPSILRIQQVVRGDSAAYFCASSEYRELFFGSGTQLSVL.

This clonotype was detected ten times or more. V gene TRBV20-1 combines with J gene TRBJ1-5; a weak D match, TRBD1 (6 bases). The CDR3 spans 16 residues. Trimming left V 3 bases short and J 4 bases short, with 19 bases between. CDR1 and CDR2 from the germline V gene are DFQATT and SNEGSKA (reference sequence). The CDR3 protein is CSARLPGASRNQPQHF. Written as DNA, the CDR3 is TGCAGTGCTAGGTTACCAGGGGCCTCTAGGAATCAGCCCCAGCATTTT.

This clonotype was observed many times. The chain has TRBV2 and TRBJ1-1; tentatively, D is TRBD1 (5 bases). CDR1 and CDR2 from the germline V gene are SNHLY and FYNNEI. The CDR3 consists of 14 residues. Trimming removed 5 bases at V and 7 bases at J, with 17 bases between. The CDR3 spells CASSLNQGRGEAFF. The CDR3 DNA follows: TGTGCCAGCAGTTTGAATCAGGGTAGGGGTGAAGCTTTCTTT.